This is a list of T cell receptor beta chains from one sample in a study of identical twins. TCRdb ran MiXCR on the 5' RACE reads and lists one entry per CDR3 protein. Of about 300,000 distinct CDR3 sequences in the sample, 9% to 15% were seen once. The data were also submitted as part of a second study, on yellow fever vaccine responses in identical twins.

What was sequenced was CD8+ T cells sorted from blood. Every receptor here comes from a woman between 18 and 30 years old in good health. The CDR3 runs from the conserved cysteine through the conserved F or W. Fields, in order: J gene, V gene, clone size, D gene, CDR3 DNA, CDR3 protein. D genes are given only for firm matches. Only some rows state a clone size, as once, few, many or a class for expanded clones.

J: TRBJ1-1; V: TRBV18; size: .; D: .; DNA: TGTGCCAGCTCACCAGGGGGAGGGGCGAACACTGAAGCTTTCTTT; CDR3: CASSPGGGANTEAFF
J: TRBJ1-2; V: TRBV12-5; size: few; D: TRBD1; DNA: TGTGCTAGTGGCTCGGACAGGGGGTATGCCAACTATGGCTACACCTTC; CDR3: CASGSDRGYANYGYTF
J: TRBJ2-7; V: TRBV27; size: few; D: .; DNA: TGTGCCAGCAGTTTGGTACGCAGGGGGGAGCACGAGCAGTACTTC; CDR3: CASSLVRRGEHEQYF
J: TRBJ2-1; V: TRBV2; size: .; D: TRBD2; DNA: TGTGCCCGCAGTTTCCGGGGTAGCGGGGGGCGGGGGTACAATGAGCAGTTCTTC; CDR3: CARSFRGSGGRGYNEQFF
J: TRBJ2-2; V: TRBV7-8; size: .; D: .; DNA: TGTGCCACAATCGACGGCAGACTAAACACCGGGGAGCTGTTTTTT; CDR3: CATIDGRLNTGELFF
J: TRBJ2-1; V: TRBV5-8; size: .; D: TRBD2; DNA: TGTGCCAGCAGCGACGGACTAGCGGGGAATGAGCAGTTCTTC; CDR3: CASSDGLAGNEQFF
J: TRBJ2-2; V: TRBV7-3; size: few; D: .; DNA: TGTGCCAGCAGCACCCGGGACACCTCCGCCGGGGAGCTGTTTTTT; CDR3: CASSTRDTSAGELFF
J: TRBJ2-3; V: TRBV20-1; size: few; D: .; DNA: TGCAGTGCTAGAGATGGGTCGAGGCCAGATACGCAGTATTTT; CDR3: CSARDGSRPDTQYF
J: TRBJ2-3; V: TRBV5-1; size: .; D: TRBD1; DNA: TGCGCCAGCAGCTTGGAGGACAGGGTTCTCACAGATACGCAGTATTTT; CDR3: CASSLEDRVLTDTQYF
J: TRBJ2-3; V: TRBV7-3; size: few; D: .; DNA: TGTGCCAGCAGCTTAGATTCCCCAGATACGCAGTATTTT; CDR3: CASSLDSPDTQYF
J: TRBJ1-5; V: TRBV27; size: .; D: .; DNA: TGTGCCAGCAGTTTCGGGGTTTTTCAGCCCCAGCATTTT; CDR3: CASSFGVFQPQHF
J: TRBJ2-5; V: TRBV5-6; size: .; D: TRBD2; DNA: TGTGCCAGCAGCTTGAACCTAGCGGGAGTAGAGACCCAGTACTTC; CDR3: CASSLNLAGVETQYF
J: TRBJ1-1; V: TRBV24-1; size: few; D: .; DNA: TGTTACCTAAGGAACACTGAAGCTTTCTTT; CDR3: CYLRNTEAFF
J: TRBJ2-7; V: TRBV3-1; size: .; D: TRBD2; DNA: TGTGCCAGCAGCCAAGGCCGGGTAGCGGGAATGGGGGAGCAGTACTTC; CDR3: CASSQGRVAGMGEQYF
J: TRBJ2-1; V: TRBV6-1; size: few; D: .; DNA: TGTGCCAGCAGGCGGGTCGAGCCCAATGAGCAGTTCTTC; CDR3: CASRRVEPNEQFF
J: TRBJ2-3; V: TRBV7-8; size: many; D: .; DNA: TGTGCCAGCAGCTCCGACCTCCACAGGACCAGCAGGGATACGCAGTATTTT; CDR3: CASSSDLHRTSRDTQYF
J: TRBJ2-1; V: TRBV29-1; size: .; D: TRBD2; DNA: TGCAGCTTCTGCTCGCGGGAGGGCTCCTACAATGAGCAGTTCTTC; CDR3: CSFCSREGSYNEQFF
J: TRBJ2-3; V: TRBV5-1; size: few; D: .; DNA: TGCGCCAGCAGCGTGCGACCCGGACAACACACAGATACGCAGTATTTT; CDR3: CASSVRPGQHTDTQYF
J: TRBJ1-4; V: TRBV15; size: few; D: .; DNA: TGTGCCACCAGCAGAGATGGCTTCGAAGGAAAACTGTTTTTT; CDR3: CATSRDGFEGKLFF
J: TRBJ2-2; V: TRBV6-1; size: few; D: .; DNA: TGTGCCAGCAGCCCCGTGGCAGGCCTAAACACCGGGGAGCTGTTTTTT; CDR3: CASSPVAGLNTGELFF
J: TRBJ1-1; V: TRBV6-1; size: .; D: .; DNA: TGTGCCAGCAGTACCGCTATGAACACTGAAGCTTTCTTT; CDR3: CASSTAMNTEAFF
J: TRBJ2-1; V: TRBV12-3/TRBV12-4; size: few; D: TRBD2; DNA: TGTGCCAGCAGTTTATGGGCTAGCGGGAGCCCCTACAATGAGCAGTTCTTC; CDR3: CASSLWASGSPYNEQFF
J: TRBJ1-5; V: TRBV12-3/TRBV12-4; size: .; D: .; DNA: TGTGCCAGCAGCCAAATAGGACCGAATCAGCCCCAGCATTTT; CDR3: CASSQIGPNQPQHF
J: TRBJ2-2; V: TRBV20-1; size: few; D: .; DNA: TGCAGTGCTAGAATAGCGGTTGTCGGCACCGGGGAGCTGTTTTTT; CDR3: CSARIAVVGTGELFF
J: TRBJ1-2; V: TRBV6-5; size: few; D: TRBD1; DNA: TGTGCCAGCAGTTACGCGGGACAGGGTTTCGATGGCTACACCTTC; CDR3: CASSYAGQGFDGYTF
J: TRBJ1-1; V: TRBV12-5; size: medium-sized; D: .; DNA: TGTGCTAGTGGTTTGGTAGATGGGACTGAAGCTTTCTTT; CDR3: CASGLVDGTEAFF
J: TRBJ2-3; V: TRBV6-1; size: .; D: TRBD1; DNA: TGTGCCAGCAACCTGGGACAGGGGGCCGCAGGAGATACGCAGTATTTT; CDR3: CASNLGQGAAGDTQYF
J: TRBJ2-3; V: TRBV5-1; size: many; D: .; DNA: TGCGCCAGCAGCTTGCGTAGGGACGGCACAGATACGCAGTATTTT; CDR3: CASSLRRDGTDTQYF
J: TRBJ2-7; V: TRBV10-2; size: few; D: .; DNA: TGCGCCGTTAGGGTTTTCCCCCCCAACGAGCAGTACTTC; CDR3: CAVRVFPPNEQYF
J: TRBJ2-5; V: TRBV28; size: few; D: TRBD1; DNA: TGTGCCATAAGTGGGTCGTCGGGACAGGGGACCCAGTACTTC; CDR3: CAISGSSGQGTQYF
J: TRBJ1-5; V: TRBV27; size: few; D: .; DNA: TGTGCCAGCAGTTTACGCAGAGGGGAAGGCAATCAGCCCCAGCATTTT; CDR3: CASSLRRGEGNQPQHF
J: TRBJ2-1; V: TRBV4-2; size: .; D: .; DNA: TGTGCCAGCAGCCAAGAAGGGGCTAGTTCGACCTACAATGAGCAGTTCTTC; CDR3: CASSQEGASSTYNEQFF
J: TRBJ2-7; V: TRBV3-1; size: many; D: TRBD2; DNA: TGTGCCAGCAGTTCTAGCGGGATGGCCTACGAGCAGTACTTC; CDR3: CASSSSGMAYEQYF
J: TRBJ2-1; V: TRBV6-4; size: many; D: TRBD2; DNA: TGTGCCAGCAGTGGGACTAGCGGGGGGTACAATGAGCAGTTCTTC; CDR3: CASSGTSGGYNEQFF
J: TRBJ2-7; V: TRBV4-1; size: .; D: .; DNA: TGCGCCAGCAGCCGAACGGGCGGCAGCAGCGGCGAGCAGTACTTC; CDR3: CASSRTGGSSGEQYF
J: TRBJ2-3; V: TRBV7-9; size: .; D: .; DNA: TGTGCCACCCAAACTCAGACAGGCCCTCCACTATTGTATTTT; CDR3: CATQTQTGPPLLYF
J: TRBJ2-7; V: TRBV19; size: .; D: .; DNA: TGTGCCAGTAGTATAGTGCAGGGATCGGTCGAGCAGTACTTC; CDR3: CASSIVQGSVEQYF
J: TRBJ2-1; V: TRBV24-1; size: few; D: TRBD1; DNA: TGTGCCACCAGAGGGGACAGGGTGAATGAGCAGTTCTTC; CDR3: CATRGDRVNEQFF
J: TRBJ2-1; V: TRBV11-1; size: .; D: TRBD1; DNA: TGTGCCAGCAGCTTGGCCCAGGGGGATGAGCAGTTCTTC; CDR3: CASSLAQGDEQFF
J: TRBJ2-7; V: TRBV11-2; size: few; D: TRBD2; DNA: TGTGCCAGCAGCGGCACCGGGACTAGCGGGAGAGCCTACGAGCAGTACTTC; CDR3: CASSGTGTSGRAYEQYF
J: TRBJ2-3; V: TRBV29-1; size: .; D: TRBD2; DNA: TGCAGCGTTGGGCTAGCGGGAGTCTTAGATACGCAGTATTTT; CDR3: CSVGLAGVLDTQYF
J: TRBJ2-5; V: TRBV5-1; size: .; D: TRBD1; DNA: TGCGCCAGCAGCCTAAACGGACAGGGGATGTATCGGGAGACCCAGTACTTC; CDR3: CASSLNGQGMYRETQYF
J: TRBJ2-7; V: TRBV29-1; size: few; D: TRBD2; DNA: TGCAGCGTTGTCAACCCCGGGACTAGCGGGAGGACCAGAGGTCACGAGCAGTACTTC; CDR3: CSVVNPGTSGRTRGHEQYF
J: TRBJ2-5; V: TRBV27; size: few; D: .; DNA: TGTGCCAGCAGGGGGGGCCCACGTCCAGAGACCCAGTACTTC; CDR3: CASRGGPRPETQYF
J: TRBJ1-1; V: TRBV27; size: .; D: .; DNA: TGTGCCAGCAGCGGACTTTCGACAAGAATGAACACTGAAGCTTTCTTT; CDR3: CASSGLSTRMNTEAFF
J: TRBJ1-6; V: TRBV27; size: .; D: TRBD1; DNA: TGTGCCAGCAGTAGTCGACAGGGGAGAGATTCACCCCTCCACTTT; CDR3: CASSSRQGRDSPLHF
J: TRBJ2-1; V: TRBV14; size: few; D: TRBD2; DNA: TGTGCCAGCAGCCACCCGGGTAGCGGGAGCCTGTACAATGAGCAGTTCTTC; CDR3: CASSHPGSGSLYNEQFF
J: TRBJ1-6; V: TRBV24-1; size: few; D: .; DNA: TGTGCCACCAGTGCGTCTCAACATGGTTCACCCCTCCACTTT; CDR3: CATSASQHGSPLHF
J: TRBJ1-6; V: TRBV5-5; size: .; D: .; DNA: TGTGCCAGCAGCCCGGAGTGGGACTATAATTCACCCCTCCACTTT; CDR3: CASSPEWDYNSPLHF
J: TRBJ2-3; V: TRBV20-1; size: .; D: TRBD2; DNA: TGCAGTGCCCCAGGGCTTAGCGGGAGAACGGATACGCAGTATTTT; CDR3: CSAPGLSGRTDTQYF
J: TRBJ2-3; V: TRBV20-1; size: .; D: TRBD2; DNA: TGCAGTGCTAGAGACCTTGGGACTAGCGGGCCAGTAACAGATACGCAGTATTTT; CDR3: CSARDLGTSGPVTDTQYF
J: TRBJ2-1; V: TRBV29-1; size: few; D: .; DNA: TGCAGCGTTGTTAGCGGTGCCTCCTACAATGAGCAGTTCTTC; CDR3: CSVVSGASYNEQFF
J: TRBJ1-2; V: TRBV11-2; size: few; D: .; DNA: TGTGCCAGCAGCCCCCCGACCCCTTATTGGAACTATGGCTACACCTTC; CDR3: CASSPPTPYWNYGYTF
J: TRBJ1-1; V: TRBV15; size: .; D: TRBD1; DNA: TGTGCCACCAGCAGTGGGACAGACATGAACACTGAAGCTTTCTTT; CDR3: CATSSGTDMNTEAFF
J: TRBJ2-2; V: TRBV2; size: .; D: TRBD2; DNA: TGTGCCAGCAGATTGCGACTAGCGCCGAACACCGGGGAGCTGTTTTTT; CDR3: CASRLRLAPNTGELFF
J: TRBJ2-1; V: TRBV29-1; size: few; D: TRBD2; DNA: TGCAGCGCGACCGGACTAGCGGGAGGGAAGAGGGTATACAATGAGCAGTTCTTC; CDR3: CSATGLAGGKRVYNEQFF